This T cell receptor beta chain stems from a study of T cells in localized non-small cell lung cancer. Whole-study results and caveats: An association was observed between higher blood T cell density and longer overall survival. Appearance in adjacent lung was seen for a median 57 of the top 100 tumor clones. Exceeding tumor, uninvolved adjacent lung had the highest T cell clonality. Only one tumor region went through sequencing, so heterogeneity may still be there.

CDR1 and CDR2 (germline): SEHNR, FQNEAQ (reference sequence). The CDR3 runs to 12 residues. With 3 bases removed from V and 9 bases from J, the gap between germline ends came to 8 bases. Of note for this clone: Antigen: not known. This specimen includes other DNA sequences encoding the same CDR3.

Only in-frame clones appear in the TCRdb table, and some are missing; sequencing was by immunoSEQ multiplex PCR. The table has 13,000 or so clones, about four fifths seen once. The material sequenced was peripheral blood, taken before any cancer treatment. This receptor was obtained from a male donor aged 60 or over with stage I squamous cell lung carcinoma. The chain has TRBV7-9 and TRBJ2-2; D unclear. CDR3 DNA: TGTGCCAGCAGCTTTTACGGTCGGGAGCTGTTTTTT. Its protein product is CASSFYGRELFF.